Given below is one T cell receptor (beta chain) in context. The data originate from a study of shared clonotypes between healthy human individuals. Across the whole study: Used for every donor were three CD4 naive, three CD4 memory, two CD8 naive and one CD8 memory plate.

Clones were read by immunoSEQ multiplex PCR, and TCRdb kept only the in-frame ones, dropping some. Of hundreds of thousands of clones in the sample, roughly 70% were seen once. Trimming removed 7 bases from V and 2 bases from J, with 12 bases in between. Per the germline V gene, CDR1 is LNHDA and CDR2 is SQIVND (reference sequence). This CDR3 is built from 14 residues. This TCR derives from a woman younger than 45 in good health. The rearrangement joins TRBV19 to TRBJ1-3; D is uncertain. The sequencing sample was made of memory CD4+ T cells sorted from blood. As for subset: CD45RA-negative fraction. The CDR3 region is CASTAVSAGNTIYF. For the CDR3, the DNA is TGTGCCAGTACGGCGGTCTCGGCTGGAAACACCATATATTTT.